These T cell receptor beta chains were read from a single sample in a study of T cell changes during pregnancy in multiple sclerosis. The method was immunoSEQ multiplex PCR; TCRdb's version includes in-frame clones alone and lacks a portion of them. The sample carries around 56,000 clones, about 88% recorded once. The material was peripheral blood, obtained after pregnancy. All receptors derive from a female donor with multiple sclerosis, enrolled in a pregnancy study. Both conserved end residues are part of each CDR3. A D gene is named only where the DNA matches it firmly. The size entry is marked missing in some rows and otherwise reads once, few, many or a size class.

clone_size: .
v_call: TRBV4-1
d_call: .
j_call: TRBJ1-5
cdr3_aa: CASSQDRREGVEQPQHF
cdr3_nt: TGCGCCAGCAGCCAAGATAGGAGGGAGGGAGTGGAACAGCCCCAGCATTTT

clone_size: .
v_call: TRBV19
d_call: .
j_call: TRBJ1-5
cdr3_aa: CASSIQGGQPQHF
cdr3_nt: TGTGCCAGTAGTATCCAGGGAGGACAGCCCCAGCATTTT

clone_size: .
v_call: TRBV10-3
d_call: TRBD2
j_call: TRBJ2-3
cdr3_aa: CAISESLAGMVDTQYF
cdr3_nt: TGTGCCATCAGTGAGTCACTAGCGGGGATGGTAGATACGCAGTATTTT

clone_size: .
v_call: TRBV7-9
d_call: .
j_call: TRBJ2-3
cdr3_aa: CASSLGGGADTQYF
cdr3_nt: TGTGCCAGCAGCTTAGGAGGGGGTGCGGATACGCAGTATTTT

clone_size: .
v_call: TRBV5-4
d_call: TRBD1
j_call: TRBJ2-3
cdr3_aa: CASSMGVGQGTDTQYF
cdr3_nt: TGTGCCAGCAGCATGGGGGTGGGACAGGGGACAGATACGCAGTATTTT

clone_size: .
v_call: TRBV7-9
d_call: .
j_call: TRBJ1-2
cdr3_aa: CASSLAGGAQYGYTF
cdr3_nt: TGTGCCAGCAGCTTAGCTGGCGGGGCACAATATGGCTACACCTTC

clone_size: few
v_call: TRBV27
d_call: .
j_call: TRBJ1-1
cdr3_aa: CASRKIGGTEAFF
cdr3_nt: TGTGCCAGCAGAAAGATAGGGGGCACTGAAGCTTTCTTT

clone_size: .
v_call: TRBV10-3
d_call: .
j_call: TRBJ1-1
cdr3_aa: CAIRAGRENTEAFF
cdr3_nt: TGTGCCATCAGGGCGGGCAGAGAGAACACTGAAGCTTTCTTT

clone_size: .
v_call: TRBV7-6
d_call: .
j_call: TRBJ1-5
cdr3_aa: CASSLTGYQPQHF
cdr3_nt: TGTGCCAGCAGCTTAACAGGGTACCAGCCCCAGCATTTT

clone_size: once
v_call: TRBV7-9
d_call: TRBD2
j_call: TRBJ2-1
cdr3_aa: CASSLAGGPNEQFF
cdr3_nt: TGTGCCAGCAGCCTAGCGGGGGGGCCCAATGAGCAGTTCTTC

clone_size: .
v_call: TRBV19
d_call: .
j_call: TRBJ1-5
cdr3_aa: CAAGDRRNQPQHF
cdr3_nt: TGTGCCGCAGGGGACCGCCGCAATCAGCCCCAGCATTTT

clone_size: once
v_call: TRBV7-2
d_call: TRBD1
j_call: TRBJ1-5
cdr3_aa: CASSLRSTGDQPQHF
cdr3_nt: TGTGCCAGCAGCTTACGATCTACAGGGGATCAGCCCCAGCATTTT

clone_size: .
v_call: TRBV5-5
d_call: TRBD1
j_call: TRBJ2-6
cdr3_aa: CASSLAATGDPGANVLTF
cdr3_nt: TGTGCCAGCAGCTTGGCCGCGACAGGGGATCCTGGGGCCAACGTCCTGACTTTC

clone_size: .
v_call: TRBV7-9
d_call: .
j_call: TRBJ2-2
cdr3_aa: CASYTNTGELFF
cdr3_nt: TGTGCCTCTTACACGAACACCGGGGAGCTGTTTTTT

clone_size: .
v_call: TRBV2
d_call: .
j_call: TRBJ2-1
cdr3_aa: CASILPVGYGYNEQFF
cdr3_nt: TGTGCCAGCATCCTTCCGGTGGGCTACGGCTACAATGAGCAGTTCTTC

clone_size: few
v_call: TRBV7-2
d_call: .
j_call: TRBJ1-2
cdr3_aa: CASSLSVGGGGYTF
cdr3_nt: TGTGCCAGCAGCTTATCAGTCGGGGGGGGTGGCTACACCTTC

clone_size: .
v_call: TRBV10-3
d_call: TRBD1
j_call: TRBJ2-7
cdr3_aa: CAISPTGTEQYF
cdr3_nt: TGTGCCATCAGCCCGACAGGGACCGAGCAGTACTTC

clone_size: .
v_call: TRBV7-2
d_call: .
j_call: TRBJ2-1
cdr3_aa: CASSLTVAYNEQFF
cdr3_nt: TGTGCCAGCAGCTTAACGGTGGCCTACAATGAGCAGTTCTTC

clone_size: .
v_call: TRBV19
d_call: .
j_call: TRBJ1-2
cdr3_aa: CASSIGPANYGYTF
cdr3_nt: TGTGCCAGTAGTATTGGTCCAGCTAACTATGGCTACACCTTC

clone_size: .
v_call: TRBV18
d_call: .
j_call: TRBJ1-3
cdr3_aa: CASSLDSRTPGNTIYF
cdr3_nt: TGTGCCAGCTCACTGGACAGCCGTACGCCTGGAAACACCATATATTTT

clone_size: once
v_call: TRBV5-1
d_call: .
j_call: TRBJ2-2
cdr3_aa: CASSPLGEAGELFF
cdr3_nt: TGCGCCAGCAGCCCACTGGGAGAGGCCGGGGAGCTGTTTTTT

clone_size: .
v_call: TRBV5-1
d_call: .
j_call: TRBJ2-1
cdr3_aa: CASSLRRGIYNEQFF
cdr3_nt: TGCGCCAGCAGCTTGAGGCGGGGAATCTACAATGAGCAGTTCTTC

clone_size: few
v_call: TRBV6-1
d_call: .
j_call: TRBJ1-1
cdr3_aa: CASSEPGQGPTEAFF
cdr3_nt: TGTGCCAGCAGTGAACCCGGCCAGGGCCCCACTGAAGCTTTCTTT

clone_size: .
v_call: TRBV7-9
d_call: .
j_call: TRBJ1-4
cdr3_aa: CASSLQGSPNEKLFF
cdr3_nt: TGTGCCAGCAGCTTGCAGGGATCGCCTAATGAAAAACTGTTTTTT

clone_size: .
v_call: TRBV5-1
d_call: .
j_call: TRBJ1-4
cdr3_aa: CASSLEGAGEKLFF
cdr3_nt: TGCGCCAGCAGCTTGGAGGGCGCGGGGGAAAAACTGTTTTTT

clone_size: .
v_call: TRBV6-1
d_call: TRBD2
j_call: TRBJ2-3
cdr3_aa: CASSKTSGGADTQYF
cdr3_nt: TGTGCCAGCAGTAAGACTAGCGGGGGGGCAGATACGCAGTATTTT

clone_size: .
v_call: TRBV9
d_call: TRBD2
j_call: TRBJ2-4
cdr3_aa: CASSVDRGGVIQYF
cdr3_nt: TGTGCCAGCAGCGTAGATCGGGGGGGGGTTATTCAGTACTTC

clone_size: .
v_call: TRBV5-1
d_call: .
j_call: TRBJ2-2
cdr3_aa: CASSLLLLSNTGELFF
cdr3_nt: TGCGCCAGCAGCTTGTTACTCCTCTCCAACACCGGGGAGCTGTTTTTT

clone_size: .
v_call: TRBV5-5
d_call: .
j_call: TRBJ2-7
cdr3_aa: CASSLRRTAYEQYF
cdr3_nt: TGTGCCAGCAGCTTACGGCGGACTGCCTACGAGCAGTACTTC

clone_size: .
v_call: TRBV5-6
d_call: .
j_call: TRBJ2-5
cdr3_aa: CASSLELETQYF
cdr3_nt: TGTGCCAGCAGCTTAGAACTGGAGACCCAGTACTTC

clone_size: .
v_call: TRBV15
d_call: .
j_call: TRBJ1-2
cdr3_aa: CATSRDQEVYGYTF
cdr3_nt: TGTGCCACCAGCAGGGATCAGGAGGTTTATGGCTACACCTTC

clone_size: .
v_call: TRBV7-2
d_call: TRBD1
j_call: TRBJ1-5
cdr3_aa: CASSLRGQGQPQHF
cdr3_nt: TGTGCCAGCAGCTTAAGGGGGCAGGGGCAGCCCCAGCATTTT

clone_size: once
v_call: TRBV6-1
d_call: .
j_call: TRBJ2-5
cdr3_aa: CASRLTGNRETQYF
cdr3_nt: TGTGCCAGCAGGCTTACAGGGAATCGGGAGACCCAGTACTTC

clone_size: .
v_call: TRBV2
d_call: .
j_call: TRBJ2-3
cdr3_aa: CASSDRYTDTQYF
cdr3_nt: TGTGCCAGCAGTGACAGATACACAGATACGCAGTATTTT

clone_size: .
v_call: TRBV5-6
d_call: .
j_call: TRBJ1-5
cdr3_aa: CASSFGPGGNQPQHF
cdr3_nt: TGTGCCAGCAGCTTTGGTCCGGGAGGCAATCAGCCCCAGCATTTT

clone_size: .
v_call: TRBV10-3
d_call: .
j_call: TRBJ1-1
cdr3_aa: CAITPQRGMNTEAFF
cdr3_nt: TGTGCCATCACCCCACAAAGAGGGATGAACACTGAAGCTTTCTTT

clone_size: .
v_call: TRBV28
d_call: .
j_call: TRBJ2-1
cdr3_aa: CASSFRYEQFF
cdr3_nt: TGTGCCAGCAGTTTTCGGTATGAGCAGTTCTTC

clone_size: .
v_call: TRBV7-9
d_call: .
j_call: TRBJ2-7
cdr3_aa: CASSLSYRAPPSF
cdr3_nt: TGTGCCAGCAGCCTCTCCTACAGGGCCCCTCCGTCCTTC

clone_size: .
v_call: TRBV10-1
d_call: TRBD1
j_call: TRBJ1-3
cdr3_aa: CASSEGGDRGPRNTIYF
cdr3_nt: TGCGCCAGCAGTGAAGGGGGGGACAGGGGTCCGCGAAACACCATATATTTT

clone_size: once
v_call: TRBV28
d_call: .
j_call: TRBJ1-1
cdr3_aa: CASSLPSGALNTEAFF
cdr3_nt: TGTGCCAGCAGTTTGCCATCTGGGGCTTTGAACACTGAAGCTTTCTTT

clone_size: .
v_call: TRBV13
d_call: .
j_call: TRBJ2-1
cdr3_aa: CASSSRGAGSPATEQFF
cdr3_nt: TGTGCCAGCAGCTCCAGGGGGGCAGGCTCTCCTGCGACTGAGCAGTTCTTC

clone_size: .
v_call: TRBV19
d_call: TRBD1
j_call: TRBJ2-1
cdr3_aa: CASSTGQGVAEQFF
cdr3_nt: TGTGCCAGTAGTACTGGACAGGGGGTGGCTGAGCAGTTCTTC

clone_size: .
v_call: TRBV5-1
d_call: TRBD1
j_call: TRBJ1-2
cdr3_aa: CASSPGTGSNYGYTF
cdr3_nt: TGCGCCAGCAGTCCCGGGACAGGGAGTAACTATGGCTACACCTTC

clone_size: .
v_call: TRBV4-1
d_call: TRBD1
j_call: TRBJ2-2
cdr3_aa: CASSQGQGATGELFF
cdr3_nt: TGCGCCAGCAGCCAAGGGCAGGGGGCAACCGGGGAGCTGTTTTTT

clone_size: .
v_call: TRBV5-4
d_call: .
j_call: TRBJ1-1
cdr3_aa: CASSLLDSTEAFF
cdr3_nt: TGTGCCAGCAGCTTACTTGACTCAACTGAAGCTTTCTTT

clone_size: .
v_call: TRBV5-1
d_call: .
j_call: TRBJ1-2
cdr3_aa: CASSKRDNYGYTF
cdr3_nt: TGCGCCAGCAGCAAGCGGGACAACTATGGCTACACCTTC

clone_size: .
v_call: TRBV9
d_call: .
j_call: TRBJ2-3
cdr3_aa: CASSVLSTDTQYF
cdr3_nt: TGTGCCAGCAGCGTATTAAGCACAGATACGCAGTATTTT

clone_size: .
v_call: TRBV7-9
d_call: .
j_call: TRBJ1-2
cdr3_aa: CASSPPNSVDYGYTF
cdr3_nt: TGTGCCAGCAGCCCCCCGAACTCGGTTGACTATGGCTACACCTTC

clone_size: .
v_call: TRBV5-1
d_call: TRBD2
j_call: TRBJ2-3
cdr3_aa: CASSLGAGGSTDTQYF
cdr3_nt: TGCGCCAGCAGCTTGGGAGCGGGGGGGAGCACAGATACGCAGTATTTT

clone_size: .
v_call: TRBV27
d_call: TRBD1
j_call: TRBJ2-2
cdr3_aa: CASSSTGAGELFF
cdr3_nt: TGTGCCAGCAGCTCCACAGGGGCCGGGGAGCTGTTTTTT

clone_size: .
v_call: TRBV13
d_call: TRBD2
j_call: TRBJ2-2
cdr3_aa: CASSSHLSGLVPGELFF
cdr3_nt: TGTGCCAGCTCCTCCCATCTATCGGGACTAGTTCCCGGGGAGCTGTTTTTT

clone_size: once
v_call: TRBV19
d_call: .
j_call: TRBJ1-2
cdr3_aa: CASTHVGSSYGYTF
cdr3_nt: TGTGCCAGTACTCACGTGGGGAGTAGCTATGGCTACACCTTC

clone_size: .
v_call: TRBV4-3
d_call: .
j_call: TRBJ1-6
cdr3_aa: CASSQELGGASPLHF
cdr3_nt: TGCGCCAGCAGCCAAGAGTTGGGGGGGGCTTCACCCCTCCACTTT

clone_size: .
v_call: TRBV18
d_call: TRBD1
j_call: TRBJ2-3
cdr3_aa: CASSSTRDRATDTQYF
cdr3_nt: TGTGCCAGCTCATCTACCCGGGACAGGGCTACAGATACGCAGTATTTT

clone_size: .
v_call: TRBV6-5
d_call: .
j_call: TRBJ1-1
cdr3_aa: CASSYTYLQGEAFF
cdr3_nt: TGTGCCAGCAGTTACACTTATTTACAGGGTGAAGCTTTCTTT

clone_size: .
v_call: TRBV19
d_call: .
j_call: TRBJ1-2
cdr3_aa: CASSILANYGYTF
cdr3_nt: TGTGCCAGTAGTATACTTGCTAACTATGGCTACACCTTC